A selection of T cell receptor beta chains follows, all from one sample in a study of T cell changes during pregnancy in multiple sclerosis. Sequenced by immunoSEQ multiplex PCR; TCRdb stores in-frame clones only, minus some. The repertoire holds 69,000 or so clones, with just over 90% as singletons. The sequenced sample was peripheral blood, obtained in the third trimester of pregnancy. These receptors came from a female donor with multiple sclerosis, enrolled in a pregnancy study. Both conserved end residues are part of each CDR3. D genes are given only for firm matches. Size is stated for part of the rows, as once, few or many counts, or as a class when the clone is expanded.

NA	TRBV18	NA	TRBJ2-7	CASSPQGTFSYEQYF	TGTGCCAGCTCACCCCAAGGGACATTCTCCTACGAGCAGTACTTC
NA	TRBV4-3	TRBD1	TRBJ1-2	CASSQLTGTGIGYTF	TGCGCCAGCAGCCAACTTACCGGGACAGGGATTGGCTACACCTTC
NA	TRBV5-6	NA	TRBJ2-3	CASSLGSGVGDTQYF	TGTGCCAGCAGCCTGGGTTCTGGAGTTGGAGATACGCAGTATTTT
NA	TRBV4-3	NA	TRBJ2-7	CASSQGSPETGFEQYF	TGCGCCAGCAGCCAAGGATCCCCCGAGACAGGCTTCGAGCAGTACTTC
NA	TRBV2	TRBD2	TRBJ2-1	CATGTSVDNEQFF	TGTGCCACCGGGACTAGCGTAGACAATGAGCAGTTCTTC
NA	TRBV11-3	NA	TRBJ1-1	CASSPRRGTEAFF	TGTGCCAGCAGCCCCCGTCGGGGCACTGAAGCTTTCTTT
NA	TRBV4-1	TRBD1	TRBJ1-6	CASSQTGNSPLHF	TGCGCCAGCAGCCAGACAGGGAATTCACCCCTCCACTTT
once	TRBV13	NA	TRBJ2-7	CASSWGPARWSGTYEQYF	TGTGCCAGCAGCTGGGGCCCCGCGCGGTGGAGTGGGACCTACGAGCAGTACTTC
NA	TRBV7-9	TRBD1	TRBJ1-1	CASSLYRQGARTEAFF	TGTGCCAGCAGCTTATATAGGCAGGGGGCGCGGACTGAAGCTTTCTTT
NA	TRBV11-1	TRBD2	TRBJ2-7	CASSKTPGGANEQYF	TGTGCCAGCAGTAAAACCCCCGGGGGGGCCAACGAGCAGTACTTC
NA	TRBV4-3	NA	TRBJ2-2	CASSQDVRGSTGELFF	TGCGCCAGCAGCCAAGACGTCAGGGGAAGCACCGGGGAGCTGTTTTTT
NA	TRBV19	NA	TRBJ1-2	CATLDSRYGYTF	TGTGCCACCCTGGACAGTCGCTATGGCTACACCTTC
NA	TRBV28	NA	TRBJ1-5	CASSSFDSIYSNQPQHF	TGTGCCAGCAGTTCCTTTGACAGCATCTATAGCAATCAGCCCCAGCATTTT
NA	TRBV5-6	NA	TRBJ1-1	CASSLMGAEAFF	TGTGCCAGCAGCTTGATGGGCGCTGAAGCTTTCTTT
NA	TRBV7-9	TRBD2	TRBJ2-5	CASSWGLAGEETQYF	TGTGCCAGCAGCTGGGGACTAGCGGGGGAAGAGACCCAGTACTTC
NA	TRBV2	TRBD2	TRBJ2-1	CARGLAGGHEQFF	TGTGCCAGGGGACTAGCGGGGGGACATGAGCAGTTCTTC
NA	TRBV10-2	NA	TRBJ1-6	CASSELEGNYNSPLHF	TGCGCCAGCAGTGAGTTGGAGGGCAACTATAATTCACCCCTCCACTTT
NA	TRBV6-1	TRBD1	TRBJ1-1	CASSGDRGTEAFF	TGTGCCAGCAGTGGAGACAGGGGCACTGAAGCTTTCTTT